The 32 T cell receptor beta chains below come from one sample, sequenced in a study of OX40 agonist ivuxolimab in advanced cancers. Library construction relied on the immunoSEQ multiplex PCR assay. This immuneACCESS table, as held by TCRdb, lists in-frame sequences with V and J called but not all clones. Of the missing ones, under half trace to an unresolved V gene in checked studies; the others have no known cause. Here the sample has 96,000 or so clones; about 84% occur a single time. The top ten clonotypes cover less than 6% of the sample. Material: CD4+ or CD8+ T cells sorted from blood, obtained in a trial of the OX40 agonist ivuxolimab. The receptors come from an adult with an advanced solid tumor such as melanoma, head and neck, liver or kidney cancer.

The chain is built from TRBV21-1 and TRBJ2-4; whether TRBD1, the table's D call, matches the DNA was not checked. TRBV21-1 is a recognized pseudogene. The CDR3 has 19 residues. CDR3 region: CASSKKWPGKFLAKNIQYF. The CDR3 DNA follows: TGTGCCAGCAGCAAAAAGTGGCCAGGTAAGTTTTTAGCCAAAAACATTCAGTACTTC.

The V call is TRBV9, the J call TRBJ2-3; the match to TRBD2 covers 8 bases. Germline lookup yields CDR1 SGDLS and CDR2 YYNGEE. V trimming: 0 bases; J trimming: 6 bases; junction bases outside the gene matches: 6. CDR3 length: 15 residues. The CDR3 DNA is TGTGCCAGCAGCGTAGAGACTAGCGAGGCGGATACGCAGTATTTT. It codes for CASSVETSEADTQYF.

The V gene is TRBV5-4, the J gene TRBJ2-3; D remains ambiguous. In germline, CDR1 is SGHNT, CDR2 YYREEE (reference sequence). There are 15 residues in the CDR3. V was shortened by 0 bases and J by 2 bases, with 10 bases between the two germline ends. The CDR3 region has the DNA TGTGCCAGCAGCTTGGAGATGGGGATCACAGATACGCAGTATTTT. This translates into CASSLEMGITDTQYF.

In its sample, this clone was seen a few times. This chain links TRBV5-8 with TRBJ2-3; 8 bases match TRBD1. The junction had 6 bases not matched to a gene; V was cut back by 7 bases and J by 5 bases. This CDR3 spans 13 amino acids. Germline V gives CDR1 SGHTS, CDR2 YDEGEE. The chain's CDR3 is CASPGQGIDTQYF. CDR3 bases: TGTGCCAGCCCTGGACAGGGAATAGATACGCAGTATTTT.

The sample holds a few counts of this clone. V usage is TRBV19 and J usage is TRBJ1-2; D gene ambiguous. V lost 1 base and J lost 6, with 12 bases in between. The germline gives CDR1 LNHDA, CDR2 SQIVND (reference sequence). CDR3 length: 14 amino acids. In nucleotides, the CDR3 is TGTGCCAGTAGTATAGGCCAGACGCGGGATGGCTACACCTTC. Residues: CASSIGQTRDGYTF.

This chain links TRBV5-6 with TRBJ1-2; no definite D call. Germline V gives CDR1 SGHDT, CDR2 YYEEEE. Trimming pared 6 bases from V and 4 bases from J, leaving 16 bases between. This CDR3 is built from 14 residues. This chain's CDR3 is CASIKGPTFYGYTF. In nucleotides, the CDR3 is TGTGCCAGCATAAAAGGACCAACATTCTATGGCTACACCTTC.

The chain has TRBV6-5 and TRBJ2-7; D unresolved. CDR1 and CDR2 (germline): MNHEY, SVGAGI. The V and J ends lost 3 bases and 4 bases respectively, with 10 bases between them. The CDR3 covers 13 residues. CDR3 in DNA: TGTGCCAGCAGTTATTCGGGCGTGTACGAGCAGTACTTC. It yields the protein CASSYSGVYEQYF.

J is TRBJ1-2 and V is TRBV19; D perhaps matches TRBD1 (5 bases). The V gene's germline CDR1 is LNHDA and CDR2 SQIVND (reference sequence). The CDR3 spans 13 residues. The V end lost 5 bases, the J end lost 6 bases, and 13 bases lay between the germline ends. The CDR3 loop reads CASSPIDSHGYTF. The CDR3 DNA is TGTGCCAGTAGTCCGATAGACAGCCATGGCTACACCTTC.

CDR3 region: CASSLDGTGPARDTEAFF. DNA for the CDR3: TGTGCCAGCAGCCTAGACGGGACGGGCCCTGCTCGGGACACTGAAGCTTTCTTT. V gene TRBV7-2 combines with J gene TRBJ1-1; perhaps TRBD1 as D (5 bases). The CDR3 extends over 18 amino acids. V lost 5 bases and J lost 3, with 25 bases in between. The germline V gene encodes CDR1 SGHTA and CDR2 FQGNSA.

The genes are TRBV10-2 and TRBJ1-5; D unclear. V lost 2 bases, J lost 3 bases, and 8 bases lay in between. The CDR3 spans 14 residues. Germline V gene data show CDR1 as WSHSY and CDR2 as SAAADI. CDR3: CASSEGAHNQPQHF. CDR3 DNA sequence: TGCGCCAGCAGTGAGGGCGCGCACAATCAGCCCCAGCATTTT.

The gene calls are TRBV5-5 and TRBJ2-1, with TRBD2 matching 10 bases. Per germline, CDR1 SGHKS and CDR2 YYEKEE (reference sequence). CDR3 length equals 18 residues. Unmatched junction bases numbered 12, after V lost 2 bases and J lost 4 bases. Here the CDR3 reads CASSFSGSGGLFYNEQFF. The CDR3 DNA follows: TGTGCCAGCAGCTTCAGTGGTAGCGGGGGGTTATTTTACAATGAGCAGTTCTTC.

Notes on this clone: Distinct nucleotide sequences in the sample also encode this CDR3. The CDR3 coding sequence is TGCGCCAGCAGCTTAACAGGGGGGAGCACTGAAGCTTTCTTT. Protein sequence: CASSLTGGSTEAFF. This rearrangement joins TRBV5-1 to TRBJ1-1, with 8 bases that match TRBD1. The V and J ends lost 2 bases and 4 bases, in that order; junction bases with no gene match: 4. The CDR3 totals 14 residues. Germline loops: CDR1 SGHRS, CDR2 YFSETQ.

The CDR3 nucleotides read TGTGCCAGCACCGGGGAGTACACTGAAGCTTTCTTT. Its protein product is CASTGEYTEAFF. The V call is TRBV14, the J call TRBJ1-1; D gene unclear. CDR1 and CDR2 (germline): SGHDN, FVKESK. Trimming stripped 7 bases from V and 3 bases from J, with 9 bases between. CDR3 size: 12 residues.

CDR3 bases: TGCGCCAGCAGTGAGAACCGGGCAACTGGAAACACCATATATTTT. Encoded protein: CASSENRATGNTIYF. V and J are TRBV10-2 and TRBJ1-3; D is unclear. Trimming removed 2 bases from V and 2 bases from J, with 10 bases in between. Germline values: CDR1 WSHSY, CDR2 SAAADI. The length of the CDR3 is 15 residues.

The chain links TRBV10-2 to TRBJ1-1, with D unresolved. V dropped 7 bases and J dropped 1 base, with 16 bases sitting between them. The germline CDR1 and CDR2 sequences are WSHSY and SAAADI. This CDR3 is 15 amino acids long. CDR3 bases: TGCGCCAGCAACTCGGCTGGCAATTGGAACACTGAAGCTTTCTTT. Translated: CASNSAGNWNTEAFF.

The chain has TRBV9 and TRBJ2-1; 9 bases agree with TRBD2. The junction had 3 bases not matched to a gene; V was cut back by 1 base and J by 1 base. CDR3 length: 16 residues. Germline V gene lookup returns CDR1 SGDLS and CDR2 YYNGEE. The CDR3 protein is CASSVNSGRSYNEQFF. CDR3 in DNA: TGTGCCAGCAGCGTAAATAGCGGGAGATCCTACAATGAGCAGTTCTTC.

The rearrangement uses TRBV7-9 and TRBJ2-1; D may be TRBD1 (6 bases). Deletions cut 5 bases from V and 4 bases from J, with 18 bases between. Germline CDR1 reads SEHNR; CDR2 reads FQNEAQ (reference sequence). This CDR3 is 16 amino acids long. The DNA of the CDR3 is TGTGCCAGCAGCCCGAAGACAGGTCAACTTTACAATGAGCAGTTCTTC. Residues: CASSPKTGQLYNEQFF.

In this sample, this clone turned up a few times. The chain is built from TRBV23-1 and TRBJ2-4; D uncertain. TRBV23-1 is an open reading frame whose function is uncertain. The CDR3 runs 17 residues. V was trimmed by 0 bases and J by 1 base, leaving 13 bases between them. In DNA form, the CDR3 reads TGCGCCAGCAGTCAATCGGAAGGGTTAGAGGCCAAAAACATTCAGTACTTC. It is translated as CASSQSEGLEAKNIQYF.

CDR3 in amino acids: CASSLTGSNTEAFF. CDR3 coding DNA: TGCGCCAGCAGCTTGACGGGGTCGAACACTGAAGCTTTCTTT. The chain uses TRBV5-1 and TRBJ1-1; D uncertain. Per germline, CDR1 SGHRS and CDR2 YFSETQ. The CDR3 extends over 14 amino acids. Trimming pared 1 base from V and 1 base from J, leaving 8 bases between. The full variable domain, with the rest looked up from reference TRBV5-1 and TRBJ1-1, is KAGVTQTPRYLIKTRGQQVTLSCSPISGHRSVSWYQQTPGQGLQFLFEYFSETQRNKGNFPGRFSGRQFSNSRSEMNVSTLELGDSALYLCASSLTGSNTEAFFGQGTRLTVV.

A few counts support this clone. V and J are TRBV6-5 and TRBJ2-2, with TRBD2 identical over 7 bases. The CDR3 has 14 amino acids. The germline V gene encodes CDR1 MNHEY and CDR2 SVGAGI. J gave up 5 bases and V 7 bases, and 7 bases lay outside the gene matches. The CDR3 spells CASKRDVATGELFF. For the CDR3, the DNA is TGTGCCAGCAAGCGGGACGTAGCGACCGGGGAGCTGTTTTTT.

The V and J genes are TRBV10-2 and TRBJ2-1; D possibly matches TRBD1 or TRBD2 (5 bases each). This CDR3 has 15 amino acids. Germline CDR1 reads WSHSY; CDR2 reads SAAADI. V was shortened by 6 bases and J by 6 bases, with 18 bases between the two germline ends. CDR3 nucleotide sequence: TGCGCCAGCAGGCCCGGGACCACTATGGGCAATGAGCAGTTCTTC. This sequence encodes CASRPGTTMGNEQFF.

The rearrangement joins TRBV10-3 to TRBJ2-2; 8 nucleotides match TRBD1. The CDR3 totals 15 residues. Per the germline V gene, CDR1 is ENHRY and CDR2 is SYGVKD. J was trimmed by 6 bases and V by 3 bases; bases with no gene match: 6. The CDR3 sequence is CAISDPRQGPGELFF. The CDR3 DNA sequence: TGTGCCATCAGTGACCCTCGACAGGGGCCCGGGGAGCTGTTTTTT.

The V gene is TRBV7-2, the J gene TRBJ1-1; D is undetermined. Germline values: CDR1 SGHTA, CDR2 FQGNSA. This CDR3 region has 14 residues. V was clipped by 1 base and J by 0 bases, with 6 bases between them. The CDR3 reads CASSLVPMNTEAFF. CDR3 sequence (DNA): TGTGCCAGCAGCTTAGTACCGATGAACACTGAAGCTTTCTTT. Together with reference TRBV7-2 and TRBJ1-1, the CDR3 gives the full variable domain: GAGVSQSPSNKVTEKGKDVELRCDPISGHTALYWYRQSLGQGLEFLIYFQGNSAPDKSGLPSDRFSAERTGGSVSTLTIQRTQQEDSAVYLCASSLVPMNTEAFFGQGTRLTVV.

This clone was observed a handful of times. The chain recombines TRBV29-1 with TRBJ2-3, with D maybe TRBD2 (9 bases). Per germline, CDR1 SQVTM and CDR2 ANQGSEA. Trimming removed 6 bases from V and 2 bases from J, with 24 bases in between. The CDR3 is 17 amino acids. CDR3 sequence (DNA): TGCAGCGTATCCGGGACAGGTCTAGCGGGGACCACAGATACGCAGTATTTT. It is translated as CSVSGTGLAGTTDTQYF.

The chain links TRBV5-1 to TRBJ2-3; possible D gene TRBD1, 6 bases. The germline gives CDR1 SGHRS, CDR2 YFSETQ. This CDR3 is built from 12 residues. The V and J ends lost 4 bases and 4 bases respectively, with 7 bases between them. CDR3 protein: CASSRTADTQYF. The CDR3 DNA reads as TGCGCCAGCAGCAGGACAGCAGATACGCAGTATTTT.

The rearrangement joins TRBV2 to TRBJ2-2; tentatively, D is TRBD1 (5 bases). Trimming pared 3 bases from V and 0 bases from J, leaving 14 bases between. This CDR3 has 17 amino acids. Germline V gives CDR1 SNHLY, CDR2 FYNNEI. The DNA for the CDR3 is TGTGCCAGCAGTGAGTTAGGGGCCCATACGAACACCGGGGAGCTGTTTTTT. Translation: CASSELGAHTNTGELFF.

The chain carries TRBV7-9 and TRBJ1-1; D perhaps matches TRBD1 (6 bases). Trimming cost V 4 bases and J 11 bases, with 17 bases left between them. CDR3 size: 13 residues. CDR1 and CDR2 from the germline V gene are SEHNR and FQNEAQ (reference sequence). The CDR3: CASSSQQGKRAFF. The CDR3 DNA is TGTGCCAGCAGCTCCCAACAGGGTAAGAGGGCTTTCTTT.

The V and J genes are TRBV19 and TRBJ2-7; 8 nucleotides align to TRBD1. Germline V gene lookup returns CDR1 LNHDA and CDR2 SQIVND (reference sequence). The CDR3 loop spans 14 amino acids. Trimming removed 4 bases from V and 3 bases from J; junction bases left unmatched: 5. CDR3 protein: CASSTRTGRYEQYF. For the CDR3, the DNA is TGTGCCAGTAGTACCCGGACAGGGCGCTACGAGCAGTACTTC. The complete variable domain, with remaining parts taken from reference TRBV19 and TRBJ2-7, reads DGGITQSPKYLFRKEGQNVTLSCEQNLNHDAMYWYRQDPGQGLRLIYYSQIVNDFQKGDIAEGYSVSREKKESFPLTVTSAQKNPTAFYLCASSTRTGRYEQYFGPGTRLTVT.

This chain connects TRBV6-6 to TRBJ2-5; 9 nucleotides align to TRBD1. TRBJ2-7 explains the end of the DNA better; the J call may be wrong. The germline V gene encodes CDR1 MNHNY and CDR2 SVGAGI (reference sequence). The CDR3 totals 14 residues. CDR3 coding DNA: TGTGCCAGCAGACCGGGACAGGGAACCTACGAGCAGTACTTC. Its protein is CASRPGQGTYEQYF.

The chain couples TRBV2 to TRBJ2-5; D is unclear. V dropped 4 bases and J dropped 5 bases, with 5 bases sitting between them. The CDR3 loop spans 11 amino acids. Germline V lookup: CDR1 SNHLY, CDR2 FYNNEI. The CDR3 nucleotides read TGTGCCAGCAGTGGGCGGGAGACCCAGTACTTC. It translates to CASSGRETQYF.

The chain joins TRBV7-2 to TRBJ2-5; D call uncertain. Trimming pared 2 bases from V and 1 base from J, leaving 8 bases between. This CDR3 comprises 14 residues. Germline values: CDR1 SGHTA, CDR2 FQGNSA. The CDR3 reads CASSLSAFQETQYF. The DNA of the CDR3 is TGTGCCAGCAGCTTATCGGCATTCCAAGAGACCCAGTACTTC. Supplemented by reference TRBV7-2 and TRBJ2-5, the full variable domain reads GAGVSQSPSNKVTEKGKDVELRCDPISGHTALYWYRQSLGQGLEFLIYFQGNSAPDKSGLPSDRFSAERTGGSVSTLTIQRTQQEDSAVYLCASSLSAFQETQYFGPGTRLLVL.

The rearrangement links TRBV19 to TRBJ2-3, with D perhaps given as TRBD1 or TRBD2 (5 bases each). V was trimmed by 9 bases and J by 3 bases, leaving 13 bases between them. The CDR3 loop spans 13 amino acids. CDR1 and CDR2 (germline): LNHDA, SQIVND (reference sequence). The CDR3 region is CASRDLRTDTQYF. For the CDR3, the DNA is TGTGCCAGCCGGGACCTTAGGACAGATACGCAGTATTTT.